The 20 T cell receptor beta chains below were found in one sample sequenced in a study of beta chain features in type 1 diabetes. cDNA synthesis used the whole RNA isolate, giving expressed TCRB sequences. Clones were read by immunoSEQ multiplex PCR, and TCRdb kept only the in-frame ones, dropping some. The sample lists about 150,000 clones; about 44% were seen once. Source material: Tregs from blood. The receptor set was obtained from a man aged 18 to 35 in good health.

The chain joins TRBV7-2 to TRBJ1-3; D unclear. V lost 0 bases and J 4 bases, leaving 7 bases between the germline ends. From germline, CDR1 is SGHTA and CDR2 FQGNSA. The CDR3 has 14 residues. The CDR3 spells CASSLAGLGNTIYF. The CDR3 region has the DNA TGTGCCAGCAGCTTAGCGGGCTTGGGAAACACCATATATTTT.

The chain carries TRBV5-1 and TRBJ2-5; D remains unclear. Per the germline V gene, CDR1 is SGHRS and CDR2 is YFSETQ. V lost 0 bases to trimming and J lost 3 bases, with 12 bases between them. The CDR3 is 15 residues long. The CDR3 sequence: CASSLASQLKETQYF. In DNA, the CDR3 is TGCGCCAGCAGCTTGGCCTCACAGTTAAAAGAGACCCAGTACTTC.

The chain couples TRBV28 to TRBJ1-1; maybe TRBD1 (5 bases). The V gene lost 6 bases and the J gene lost 4 bases, with 12 bases spanning the gap. Germline V gene lookup returns CDR1 MDHEN and CDR2 SYDVKM. This CDR3 has 13 residues. CDR3 coding DNA: TGTGCCAGCAGAGTTGGGGGAGGCACTGAAGCTTTCTTT. Translated: CASRVGGGTEAFF.

This clone turned up a few times. The chain joins TRBV10-3 to TRBJ2-5; TRBD1 matches 9 bases. Per the germline V gene, CDR1 is ENHRY and CDR2 is SYGVKD. This CDR3 is built from 14 residues. V was pared by 10 bases and J by 0 bases, with 6 bases of the junction left unmatched. Here the CDR3 reads CATRTGVDQETQYF. The CDR3, as DNA: TGTGCCACCAGGACAGGGGTGGACCAAGAGACCCAGTACTTC.

This clone was seen a few times. The chain recombines TRBV19 with TRBJ1-2, with D possibly matching TRBD1 (5 bases). This CDR3 contains 13 residues. Germline V gene sequence: CDR1 LNHDA, CDR2 SQIVND (reference sequence). The V and J ends lost 7 bases and 2 bases respectively, with 11 bases between them. The CDR3 bases are TGTGCCAGTAAGACAGCGACCAACTATGGCTACACCTTC. Translation: CASKTATNYGYTF. The full variable domain, in which reference TRBV19 and TRBJ1-2 provide the parts outside the CDR3, is DGGITQSPKYLFRKEGQNVTLSCEQNLNHDAMYWYRQDPGQGLRLIYYSQIVNDFQKGDIAEGYSVSREKKESFPLTVTSAQKNPTAFYLCASKTATNYGYTFGSGTRLTVV.

This clone was picked up a small number of times. The chain couples TRBV4-2 to TRBJ2-5, with TRBD1 matching 8 bases. Germline loops: CDR1 LGHNA, CDR2 YNFKEQ. The V gene end was trimmed by 1 base and the J gene end by 5 bases; junction bases not matched to a gene: 6. The CDR3 length is 15 residues. As DNA, the CDR3 is TGTGCCAGCAGCCAAGCCGGGACAGGTCGGGAGACCCAGTACTTC. As protein: CASSQAGTGRETQYF.

This clone was seen a handful of times. V and J are TRBV7-9 and TRBJ2-7, with 8 bases matching TRBD2. J gave up 7 bases and V 5 bases, and 13 bases lay outside the gene matches. CDR3 length: 15 residues. The germline V gene encodes CDR1 SEHNR and CDR2 FQNEAQ (reference sequence). The CDR3 coding sequence is TGTGCCAGCAGCCGGGAGGACGGGAGGGCCGGGGAGCAGTACTTC. It translates to CASSREDGRAGEQYF.

The genes are TRBV10-3 and TRBJ2-1; 12 bases agree with TRBD2. The CDR3 covers 13 residues. Germline CDR1 is ENHRY and CDR2 is SYGVKD. V was pared by 7 bases and J by 9 bases, with 4 bases of the junction left unmatched. Here the CDR3 reads CAITSGGATEQFF. Written as DNA, the CDR3 is TGTGCCATCACTAGCGGGGGGGCCACTGAGCAGTTCTTC.

The genes are TRBV7-3 and TRBJ1-2, with a weak D call TRBD1 (5 bases). V dropped 3 bases and J dropped 2 bases, with 13 bases sitting between them. Germline lookup yields CDR1 SGHTA and CDR2 FQGTGA. The CDR3 loop spans 15 amino acids. This CDR3 reads CASSLEGWLNYGYTF. The DNA for the CDR3 is TGTGCCAGCAGCTTGGAGGGGTGGTTAAACTATGGCTACACCTTC.

The rearrangement links TRBV7-2 to TRBJ2-4; TRBD2 aligns across 8 bases. Germline CDR1 and CDR2: SGHTA and FQGNSA. The CDR3 contains 15 residues. J was trimmed by 8 bases and V by 2 bases; bases with no gene match: 8. The CDR3: CASSLIAGGGDIQYF. The CDR3, as DNA: TGTGCCAGCAGCTTAATCGCGGGAGGTGGGGACATTCAGTACTTC. Filled out from reference TRBV7-2 and TRBJ2-4, the complete variable domain reads GAGVSQSPSNKVTEKGKDVELRCDPISGHTALYWYRQSLGQGLEFLIYFQGNSAPDKSGLPSDRFSAERTGGSVSTLTIQRTQQEDSAVYLCASSLIAGGGDIQYFGAGTRLSVL.

Only a few counts were recorded for this clone. The gene calls are TRBV7-9 and TRBJ2-6; D ambiguous. The length of the CDR3 is 16 residues. Germline V CDR1 and CDR2: SEHNR, FQNEAQ (reference sequence). V lost 7 bases, J lost 0 bases, and 13 bases lay in between. The CDR3: CASTYTRSSGANVLTF. For the CDR3, the DNA is TGTGCCAGCACTTACACCAGAAGCTCTGGGGCCAACGTCCTGACTTTC.

The V call is TRBV18, the J call TRBJ2-6; D possibly corresponds to TRBD1 (6 bases). Per the germline V gene, CDR1 is KGHSH and CDR2 is LQKENI. Trimming removed 2 bases at V and 0 bases at J, with 11 bases between. CDR3 length: 17 amino acids. The CDR3 DNA follows: TGTGCCAGCTCACCAGCACGGACAGTCTCTGGGGCCAACGTCCTGACTTTC. Its protein is CASSPARTVSGANVLTF.

This clone was picked up a small number of times. The chain recombines TRBV5-1 with TRBJ2-6; D perhaps matches TRBD2 (5 bases). The CDR3 totals 16 residues. Germline V CDR1 and CDR2: SGHRS, YFSETQ. Trimming pared 3 bases from V and 3 bases from J, leaving 13 bases between. CDR3 region: CASSSGSTVGANVLTF. CDR3 coding DNA: TGCGCCAGCAGCTCGGGGTCGACGGTTGGGGCCAACGTCCTGACTTTC.

Concerning this clone itself: At one end, the junction sequence differs from germline, possibly due to a read error. The chain uses TRBV10-3 and TRBJ2-7; 9 bases align to TRBD1. Germline assignment: CDR1 ENHRY and CDR2 SYGVKD. The CDR3 is made up of 15 amino acids. The CDR3 DNA reads TGTGCCATCACTGAGGGACAGGGCTTAGGTTACGAGCAGTACTTC. Its protein is CAITEGQGLGYEQYF.

V and J are TRBV21-1 and TRBJ2-1; the table assigns TRBD1, which was not confirmed against the DNA. TRBV21-1 is listed as a pseudogene. This CDR3 comprises 16 residues. Written as DNA, the CDR3 is TGTGCCAGCAGAGGACAGGGAAAAACCTCCTACAATGAGCAGTTCTTC. This translates into CASRGQGKTSYNEQFF.

The chain recombines TRBV10-3 with TRBJ2-2, with 12 bases matching TRBD2. The junction had 15 bases not matched to a gene; V was cut back by 3 bases and J by 4 bases. CDR1 is ENHRY, CDR2 SYGVKD, per germline. There are 20 residues in the CDR3. The chain's CDR3 is CAISDWGVVLLAGGTGELFF. The CDR3 nucleotides read TGTGCCATCAGTGATTGGGGGGTCGTCTTACTAGCGGGAGGCACCGGGGAGCTGTTTTTT.

The chain joins TRBV27 to TRBJ2-3, with TRBD2 matching over 7 bases. J lost 2 bases, V lost 4 bases, and 15 bases had no gene match. Germline CDR1 reads MNHEY; CDR2 reads SMNVEV (reference sequence). The CDR3 runs to 18 residues. This CDR3 is CASSWLVGGSGITDTQYF. CDR3 sequence (DNA): TGTGCCAGCAGTTGGCTCGTTGGCGGGAGCGGGATCACAGATACGCAGTATTTT.

The V and J genes are TRBV5-4 and TRBJ1-2; D not resolved. Looked up from germline, CDR1 is SGHNT and CDR2 is YYREEE (reference sequence). Trimming took 4 bases from V and 4 from J, leaving 26 bases between them. CDR3 size: 18 residues. CDR3: CASSRPSLTGHLTYGYTF. In nucleotides, the CDR3 is TGTGCCAGCAGCCGTCCTAGCCTAACGGGCCACCTTACCTATGGCTACACCTTC.

The table lists this clone with a few counts. The chain employs TRBV27 and TRBJ1-2; D is perhaps TRBD1 (5 bases). CDR3 length equals 15 residues. Germline V gene sequence: CDR1 MNHEY, CDR2 SMNVEV (reference sequence). Trimming cost V 1 base and J 5 bases, with 14 bases left between them. The CDR3 nucleotides read TGTGCCAGCAGTTTATTCGGGGGTTCCCGATATGGCTACACCTTC. Translation gives CASSLFGGSRYGYTF.

The chain recombines TRBV7-2 with TRBJ1-2; D is perhaps TRBD1 (6 bases). The V and J ends lost 3 bases and 2 bases respectively, with 13 bases between them. The CDR3 has 15 residues. The germline gives CDR1 SGHTA, CDR2 FQGNSA. The CDR3 sequence: CASSFRDRPNYGYTF. CDR3 nucleotide sequence: TGTGCCAGCAGCTTCCGCGACAGGCCCAACTATGGCTACACCTTC. Full variable domain (remainder filled in from reference TRBV7-2 and TRBJ1-2): GAGVSQSPSNKVTEKGKDVELRCDPISGHTALYWYRQSLGQGLEFLIYFQGNSAPDKSGLPSDRFSAERTGGSVSTLTIQRTQQEDSAVYLCASSFRDRPNYGYTFGSGTRLTVV.